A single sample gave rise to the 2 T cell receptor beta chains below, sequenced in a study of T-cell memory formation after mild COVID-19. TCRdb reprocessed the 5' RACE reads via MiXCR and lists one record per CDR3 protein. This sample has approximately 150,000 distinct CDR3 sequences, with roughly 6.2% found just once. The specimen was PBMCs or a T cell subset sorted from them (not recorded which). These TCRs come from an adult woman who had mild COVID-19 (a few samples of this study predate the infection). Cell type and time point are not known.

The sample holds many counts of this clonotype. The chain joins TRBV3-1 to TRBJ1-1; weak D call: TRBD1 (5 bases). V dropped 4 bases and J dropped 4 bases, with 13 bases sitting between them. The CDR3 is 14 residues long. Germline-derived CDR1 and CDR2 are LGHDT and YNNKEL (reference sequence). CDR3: CASSPSGPPTEAFF. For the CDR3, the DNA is TGTGCCAGCAGCCCGTCAGGGCCTCCCACTGAAGCTTTCTTT.

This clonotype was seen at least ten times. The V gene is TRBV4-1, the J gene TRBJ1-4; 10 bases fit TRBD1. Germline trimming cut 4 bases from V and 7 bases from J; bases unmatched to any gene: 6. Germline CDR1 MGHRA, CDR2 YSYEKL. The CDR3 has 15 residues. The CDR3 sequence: CASSLPGQGIEKLFF. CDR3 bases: TGCGCCAGCAGCCTGCCGGGACAGGGGATTGAAAAACTGTTTTTT.